A single sample gave rise to the 26 T cell receptor beta chains below, sequenced in a study of shared clonotypes between healthy human individuals. TCRdb's copy holds only in-frame clones and misses some; the assay was immunoSEQ multiplex PCR. The sample yields roughly 650,000 clones, about 96% seen once. The naive CD8 fraction comprised CD45RO-negative cells positively selected for CCR7 and excluded terminally differentiated effector memory CD45RA+ cells. Sequenced input: naive CD8+ T cells sorted from blood. The receptors shown here come from a woman in her 30s in good health.

The rearrangement uses TRBV6-1 and TRBJ2-3; D not resolved. Trimming left V 2 bases short and J 2 bases short, with 17 bases between. Germline CDR1 MNHNS, CDR2 SASEGT. This CDR3 comprises 17 residues. In DNA form, the CDR3 reads TGTGCCAGCAGTGAAAAGGGTGTCTCGACGAACACAGATACGCAGTATTTT. It specifies CASSEKGVSTNTDTQYF.

The gene calls are TRBV11-1 and TRBJ2-7; maybe TRBD2 (6 bases). This CDR3 has 15 amino acids. Trimming took 4 bases from V and 3 from J, leaving 16 bases between them. CDR1 SGHAT and CDR2 FQDESV come from the germline V gene (reference sequence). CDR3 in DNA: TGTGCCAGCAGCTCGGGACTCCAAATAATCTACGAGCAGTACTTC. It translates to CASSSGLQIIYEQYF.

The chain links TRBV5-1 to TRBJ2-3; D gene uncertain. The CDR3 has 14 residues. Germline V gives CDR1 SGHRS, CDR2 YFSETQ. V dropped 4 bases and J dropped 2 bases, with 11 bases sitting between them. This CDR3 reads CASSPGRNTDTQYF. The CDR3 DNA reads TGCGCCAGCAGCCCCGGAAGGAACACAGATACGCAGTATTTT.

The rearrangement links TRBV5-4 to TRBJ2-3, with D unclear. Trimming left V 7 bases short and J 0 bases short, with 3 bases between. CDR3 length: 11 residues. Per the germline V gene, CDR1 is SGHNT and CDR2 is YYREEE (reference sequence). This chain's CDR3 is CASGSTDTQYF. The CDR3 DNA is TGTGCCAGCGGTAGCACAGATACGCAGTATTTT.

This clone was recorded once. The chain uses TRBV7-2 and TRBJ2-3; the D is unclear. In germline, CDR1 is SGHTA, CDR2 FQGNSA. V was trimmed by 7 bases and J by 2 bases, leaving 10 bases between them. The CDR3 is made up of 13 amino acids. CDR3 in amino acids: CASTKDNTDTQYF. The CDR3 DNA reads TGTGCCAGCACCAAGGATAACACAGATACGCAGTATTTT.

This chain uses TRBV30 with TRBJ1-2; D unresolved. The CDR3 is 11 residues long. With 2 bases removed from V and 5 bases from J, the gap between germline ends came to 6 bases. Looked up from germline, CDR1 is GTSNPN and CDR2 is SVGIG (reference sequence). As DNA, the CDR3 is TGTGCCTGGAGTTCAGAATATGGCTACACCTTC. Amino acid sequence: CAWSSEYGYTF.

The chain recombines TRBV5-5 with TRBJ2-7; maybe TRBD2 (7 bases). V lost 7 bases and J 0 bases, leaving 17 bases between the germline ends. CDR3 length: 15 amino acids. Germline V gene sequence: CDR1 SGHKS, CDR2 YYEKEE (reference sequence). CDR3 residues: CASLGGGASSYEQYF. CDR3 nucleotides: TGTGCCAGCTTAGGCGGGGGCGCGAGCTCCTACGAGCAGTACTTC.

A single count supports this clone. The chain couples TRBV5-1 to TRBJ2-7; D assignment may be TRBD1 or TRBD2 (5 bases each). Trimming shortened V by 4 bases and J by 6 bases, and 8 bases separated the two germline ends. The CDR3 spans 11 residues. The germline V gene encodes CDR1 SGHRS and CDR2 YFSETQ. As DNA, the CDR3 is TGCGCCAGCAGCGGGACCAGCGAGCAGTACTTC. Encoded protein: CASSGTSEQYF.

V and J are TRBV28 and TRBJ2-7; TRBD1 aligns across 7 bases. The CDR3 runs 14 residues. Trimming cost V 5 bases and J 4 bases; bases outside gene matches: 8. CDR1 and CDR2 (germline): MDHEN, SYDVKM. As DNA, the CDR3 is TGTGCCAGCAGTCCTCAGGGGGATCTTTACGAGCAGTACTTC. This codes for CASSPQGDLYEQYF. The full variable domain, rest sourced from reference TRBV28 and TRBJ2-7, is DVKVTQSSRYLVKRTGEKVFLECVQDMDHENMFWYRQDPGLGLRLIYFSYDVKMKEKGDIPEGYSVSREKKERFSLILESASTNQTSMYLCASSPQGDLYEQYFGPGTRLTVT.

The rearrangement joins TRBV2 to TRBJ2-1; D gene uncertain. V lost 2 bases to trimming and J lost 6 bases, with 8 bases between them. The CDR3 consists of 13 residues. Germline assignment: CDR1 SNHLY and CDR2 FYNNEI. The CDR3 nucleotides are TGTGCCAGCAGTGAATGGACCGGCAATGAGCAGTTCTTC. Encoded protein: CASSEWTGNEQFF. The entire variable domain, with the rest obtained from reference TRBV2 and TRBJ2-1, is as follows: EPEVTQTPSHQVTQMGQEVILRCVPISNHLYFYWYRQILGQKVEFLVSFYNNEISEKSEIFDDQFSVERPDGSNFTLKIRSTKLEDSAMYFCASSEWTGNEQFFGPGTRLTVL.

V and J are TRBV29-1 and TRBJ2-7; the D gene could be TRBD1 or TRBD2 (6 bases each). Trimming shortened V by 3 bases and J by 4 bases, and 16 bases separated the two germline ends. CDR3 length: 14 amino acids. Per germline, CDR1 SQVTM and CDR2 ANQGSEA. The CDR3 sequence is CSVEVGGTIYEQYF. CDR3 in DNA: TGCAGCGTTGAGGTGGGGGGCACGATTTACGAGCAGTACTTC.

The CDR3 spells CAISSGVYNEQFF. Here the CDR3 DNA reads TGTGCCATCAGTTCGGGAGTCTACAATGAGCAGTTCTTC. The chain combines TRBV10-3 with TRBJ2-1; a weak D match, TRBD2 (6 bases). The V and J ends lost 5 bases and 3 bases respectively, with 8 bases between them. CDR1 and CDR2 from the germline V gene are ENHRY and SYGVKD. CDR3 length: 13 residues.

The rearrangement links TRBV28 to TRBJ1-1; weak D call: TRBD1 (6 bases). Trimming left V 7 bases short and J 4 bases short, with 19 bases between. The CDR3 contains 15 residues. The germline V gene has CDR1 MDHEN and CDR2 SYDVKM. As DNA, the CDR3 is TGTGCCAGCACCGAAGTGGGGGGCTGGGGCACTGAAGCTTTCTTT. Residues: CASTEVGGWGTEAFF.

This clone was recorded only once. The chain couples TRBV27 to TRBJ2-7, with D perhaps matching TRBD2 (6 bases). CDR1 is MNHEY, CDR2 SMNVEV, per germline (reference sequence). This CDR3 region has 16 residues. V was clipped by 5 bases and J by 2 bases, with 19 bases between them. The CDR3 DNA is TGTGCCAGCAGTCAAAGACCGGGACTCTACCCCTACGAGCAGTACTTC. It translates to CASSQRPGLYPYEQYF.

The genes are TRBV19 and TRBJ1-1; no firm D call. This CDR3 spans 13 amino acids. The germline V gene has CDR1 LNHDA and CDR2 SQIVND (reference sequence). Trimming cost V 6 bases and J 0 bases, with 8 bases left between them. CDR3 sequence reads: CASRRGMNTEAFF. In DNA form, the CDR3 reads TGTGCCAGTAGAAGAGGGATGAACACTGAAGCTTTCTTT.

Of note for this clone: Other DNA sequences in the same sample also yield this CDR3. The DNA of the CDR3 is TGTGCCAGCAGTTTAGCAGGATCCAGCTACGAGCAGTACTTC. Its protein product is CASSLAGSSYEQYF. This chain links TRBV28 with TRBJ2-7, with D unresolved. The CDR3 totals 14 residues. Germline V gives CDR1 MDHEN, CDR2 SYDVKM. The V end was cut by 2 bases, the J end by 3 bases, with 11 bases between.

V is TRBV9 and J is TRBJ1-2, with 12 bases fitting TRBD1. With V trimmed by 3 bases and J by 2 bases, 2 bases remained unmatched. The CDR3 has 15 residues. Germline CDR1 and CDR2: SGDLS and YYNGEE. The CDR3 reads CASSGGQGANYGYTF. Here the CDR3 DNA reads TGTGCCAGCAGCGGGGGACAGGGGGCGAACTATGGCTACACCTTC. Variable domain in full (rest from reference TRBV9 and TRBJ1-2): DSGVTQTPKHLITATGQRVTLRCSPRSGDLSVYWYQQSLDQGLQFLIQYYNGEERAKGNILERFSAQQFPDLHSELNLSSLELGDSALYFCASSGGQGANYGYTFGSGTRLTVV.

The chain combines TRBV27 with TRBJ2-7, with a possible D match to TRBD2 (5 bases). V was cut by 6 bases and J by 2 bases, with 14 bases left in between. Germline lookup yields CDR1 MNHEY and CDR2 SMNVEV (reference sequence). CDR3 length: 14 amino acids. The CDR3 region is CASRDPRGTYEQYF. The CDR3 DNA reads as TGTGCCAGCAGAGACCCTCGGGGTACCTACGAGCAGTACTTC.

The CDR3 reads CASSLSRRGQPQHF. In DNA, the CDR3 is TGTGCCAGCAGTTTATCGCGGAGAGGTCAGCCCCAGCATTTT. This chain connects TRBV27 to TRBJ1-5; D uncertain. The germline V gene has CDR1 MNHEY and CDR2 SMNVEV (reference sequence). V was clipped by 0 bases and J by 6 bases, with 9 bases between them. This CDR3 has 14 residues.

The rearrangement links TRBV4-2 to TRBJ2-3; TRBD2 agrees at 13 bases. The CDR3 runs to 20 residues. With 3 bases clipped from V and 1 base from J, the junction kept 13 bases outside the gene matches. The V gene's germline CDR1 is LGHNA and CDR2 YNFKEQ. DNA of the CDR3: TGTGCCAGCAGCCAGGACCTCACTAGCGGGAGGGCCCTCGGCACAGATACGCAGTATTTT. As protein: CASSQDLTSGRALGTDTQYF.

The chain links TRBV11-1 to TRBJ2-5; no reliable D call. The V and J ends lost 5 bases and 5 bases respectively, with 3 bases between them. Germline V CDR1 and CDR2: SGHAT, FQDESV (reference sequence). The CDR3 totals 10 residues. The CDR3 DNA reads as TGTGCCAGCAGCGGGGAGACCCAGTACTTC. Translated: CASSGETQYF.

Details on this clone: The sample contains more than one DNA sequence encoding this CDR3. The chain uses TRBV7-9 and TRBJ2-2, with D unresolved. There are 13 residues in the CDR3. Trimming cost V 5 bases and J 1 base, with 5 bases left between them. Per the germline V gene, CDR1 is SEHNR and CDR2 is FQNEAQ (reference sequence). The CDR3 region is CASSLGNTGELFF. The CDR3 nucleotides read TGTGCCAGCAGCCTAGGGAACACCGGGGAGCTGTTTTTT.

The rearrangement joins TRBV5-6 to TRBJ2-1; TRBD2 matches 7 bases. V dropped 1 base and J dropped 7; count of bases not matched to a gene: 5. The germline gives CDR1 SGHDT, CDR2 YYEEEE. The CDR3 runs to 14 residues. This chain's CDR3 is CASSLIAGRNEQFF. CDR3 DNA sequence: TGTGCCAGCAGCTTGATAGCGGGTAGAAATGAGCAGTTCTTC.

V and J are TRBV4-2 and TRBJ2-1; D possibly corresponds to TRBD1 (8 bases). Germline V gives CDR1 LGHNA, CDR2 YNFKEQ. This CDR3 region has 16 residues. Trimming removed 4 bases at V and 6 bases at J, with 19 bases between. The CDR3 loop is CASSPRGRESGNEQFF. The CDR3 DNA sequence: TGTGCCAGCAGCCCCAGGGGGCGGGAGTCGGGCAATGAGCAGTTCTTC.

The chain links TRBV7-9 to TRBJ2-5; possible D gene TRBD2, 5 bases. The CDR3 loop spans 14 amino acids. Trimming took off 5 bases at V and 4 bases at J, with 14 bases between the two ends. Germline V lookup: CDR1 SEHNR, CDR2 FQNEAQ (reference sequence). The CDR3 sequence: CASSPDSRVETQYF. Written as DNA, the CDR3 is TGTGCCAGCAGCCCGGACTCTCGGGTAGAGACCCAGTACTTC.

This chain links TRBV2 with TRBJ1-5, with a possible D match to TRBD1 (5 bases). The CDR3 covers 16 residues. Germline lookup yields CDR1 SNHLY and CDR2 FYNNEI. Trimming cost V 6 bases and J 4 bases, with 19 bases left between them. CDR3 amino acids: CASRPERTHLNQPQHF. CDR3 DNA sequence: TGTGCCAGCAGACCTGAACGGACACATCTAAATCAGCCCCAGCATTTT.